The clone carrying this TCR beta chain was counted at least ten times. TCRdb analysed the 5' RACE reads with MiXCR anew, one entry per CDR3 protein. The sample has 200,000 to 250,000 distinct CDR3 sequences, over 9.5% seen once. This specimen comes from a study of identical twins. The CDR3 runs to 11 residues. V was shortened by 1 base and J by 2 bases, with 3 bases between the two germline ends. The germline gives CDR1 DFQATT, CDR2 SNEGSKA (reference sequence). The sequencing sample was made of memory T cells sorted from blood. V usage is TRBV20-1 and J usage is TRBJ2-7; no reliable D call. The sequence was collected from a man between 45 and 60 years old in good health. This chain's CDR3 is CSARGTYEQYF. The CDR3 DNA reads as TGCAGTGCTAGAGGAACCTACGAGCAGTACTTC.